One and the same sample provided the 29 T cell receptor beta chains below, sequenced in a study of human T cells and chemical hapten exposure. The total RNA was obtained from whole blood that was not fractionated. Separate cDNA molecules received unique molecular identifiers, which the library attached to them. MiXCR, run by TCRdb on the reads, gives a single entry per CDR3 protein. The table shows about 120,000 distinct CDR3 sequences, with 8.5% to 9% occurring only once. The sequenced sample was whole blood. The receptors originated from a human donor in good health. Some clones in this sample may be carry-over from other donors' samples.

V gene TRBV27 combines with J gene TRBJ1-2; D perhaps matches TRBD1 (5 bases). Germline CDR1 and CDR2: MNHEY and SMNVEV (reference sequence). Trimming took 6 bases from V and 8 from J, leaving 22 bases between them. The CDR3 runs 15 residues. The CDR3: CASRLTTRGVEGYTF. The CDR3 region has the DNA TGTGCCAGCAGGCTTACCACCCGAGGGGTGGAAGGCTACACCTTC.

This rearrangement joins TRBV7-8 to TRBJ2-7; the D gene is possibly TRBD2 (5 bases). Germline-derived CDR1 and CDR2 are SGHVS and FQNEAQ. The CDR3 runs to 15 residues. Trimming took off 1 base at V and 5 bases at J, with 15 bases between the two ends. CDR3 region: CASSLVGVGSNEQYF. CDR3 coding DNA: TGTGCCAGCAGCTTAGTCGGCGTTGGGAGCAACGAGCAGTACTTC.

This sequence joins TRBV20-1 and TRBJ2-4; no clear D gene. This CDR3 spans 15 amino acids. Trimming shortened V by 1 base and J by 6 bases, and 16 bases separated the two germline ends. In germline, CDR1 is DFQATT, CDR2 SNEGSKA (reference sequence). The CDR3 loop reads CSARVRGLRGNIQYF. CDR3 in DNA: TGCAGTGCTAGAGTAAGAGGATTGCGAGGAAACATTCAGTACTTC.

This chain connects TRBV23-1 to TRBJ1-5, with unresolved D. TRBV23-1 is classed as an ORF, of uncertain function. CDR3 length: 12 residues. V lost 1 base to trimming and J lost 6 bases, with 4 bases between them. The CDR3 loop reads CASSQWGQPQHF. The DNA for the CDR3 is TGCGCCAGCAGTCAATGGGGTCAGCCCCAGCATTTT.

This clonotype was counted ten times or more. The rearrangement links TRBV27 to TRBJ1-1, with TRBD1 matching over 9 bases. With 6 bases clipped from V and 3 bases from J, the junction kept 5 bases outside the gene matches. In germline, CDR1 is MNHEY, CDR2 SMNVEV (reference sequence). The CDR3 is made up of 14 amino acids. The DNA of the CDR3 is TGTGCCAGCAGCCACAGGGGGCTGGACACTGAAGCTTTCTTT. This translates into CASSHRGLDTEAFF.

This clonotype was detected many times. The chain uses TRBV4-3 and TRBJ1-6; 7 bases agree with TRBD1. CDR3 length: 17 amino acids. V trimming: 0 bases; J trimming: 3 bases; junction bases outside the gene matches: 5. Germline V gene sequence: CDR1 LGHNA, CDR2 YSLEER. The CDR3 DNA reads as TGCGCCAGCAGCCAAGATCGGGGGACAGTCTATAATTCACCCCTCCACTTT. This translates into CASSQDRGTVYNSPLHF.

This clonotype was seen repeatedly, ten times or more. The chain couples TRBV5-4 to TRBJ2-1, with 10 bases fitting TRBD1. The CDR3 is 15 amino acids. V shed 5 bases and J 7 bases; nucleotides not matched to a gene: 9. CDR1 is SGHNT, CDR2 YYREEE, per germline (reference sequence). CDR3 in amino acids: CASSLRDRGRNEQFF. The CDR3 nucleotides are TGTGCCAGCAGTCTGCGGGACAGGGGTAGAAATGAGCAGTTCTTC.

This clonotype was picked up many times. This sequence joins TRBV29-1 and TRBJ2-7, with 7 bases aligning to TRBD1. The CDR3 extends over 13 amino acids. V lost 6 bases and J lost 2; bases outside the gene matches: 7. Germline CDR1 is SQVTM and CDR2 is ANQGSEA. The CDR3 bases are TGCAGCGTGGAACAGGGACAGCCCTACGAGCAGTACTTC. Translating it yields CSVEQGQPYEQYF.

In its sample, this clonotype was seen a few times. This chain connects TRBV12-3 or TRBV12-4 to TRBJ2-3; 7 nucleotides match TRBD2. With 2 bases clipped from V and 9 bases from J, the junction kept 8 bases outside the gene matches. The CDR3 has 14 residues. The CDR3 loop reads CASSLTSEIGTQYF. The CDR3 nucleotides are TGTGCCAGCAGTTTAACTAGCGAAATTGGAACGCAGTATTTT.

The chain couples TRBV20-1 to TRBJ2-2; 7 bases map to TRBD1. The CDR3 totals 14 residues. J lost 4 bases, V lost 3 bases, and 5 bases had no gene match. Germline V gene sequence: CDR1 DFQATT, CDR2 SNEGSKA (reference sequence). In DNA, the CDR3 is TGCAGTGCTAGTGAGGGGGCGGGCACCGGGGAGCTGTTTTTT. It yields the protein CSASEGAGTGELFF.

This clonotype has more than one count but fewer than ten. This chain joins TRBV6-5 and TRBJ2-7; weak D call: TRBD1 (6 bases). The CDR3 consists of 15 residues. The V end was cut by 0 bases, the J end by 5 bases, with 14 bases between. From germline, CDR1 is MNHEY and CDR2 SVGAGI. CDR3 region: CASSYSTGWKNEQYF. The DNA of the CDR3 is TGTGCCAGCAGTTACTCTACAGGGTGGAAGAACGAGCAGTACTTC.

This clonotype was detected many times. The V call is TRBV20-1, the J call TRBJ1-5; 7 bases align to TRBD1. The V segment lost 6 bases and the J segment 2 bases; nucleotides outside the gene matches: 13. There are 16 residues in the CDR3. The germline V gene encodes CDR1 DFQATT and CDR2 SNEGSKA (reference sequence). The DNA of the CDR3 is TGCAGTGCGACAGAGCCAGGGGGAGGCGGCAATCAGCCCCAGCATTTT. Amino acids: CSATEPGGGGNQPQHF.

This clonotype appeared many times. The CDR3 sequence is CASSQVRTGGNNEKLFF. The CDR3 nucleotides read TGCGCCAGCAGCCAAGTTCGGACAGGGGGTAATAATGAAAAACTGTTTTTT. This chain links TRBV4-1 with TRBJ1-4; 10 bases match TRBD1. With 1 base clipped from V and 4 bases from J, the junction kept 6 bases outside the gene matches. CDR3 length: 17 amino acids. Germline V lookup: CDR1 MGHRA, CDR2 YSYEKL.

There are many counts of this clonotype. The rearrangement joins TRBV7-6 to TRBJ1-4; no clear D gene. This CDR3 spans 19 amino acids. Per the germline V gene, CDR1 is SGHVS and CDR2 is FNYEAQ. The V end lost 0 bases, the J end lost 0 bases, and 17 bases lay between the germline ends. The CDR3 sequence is CASSLAHGGSFATNEKLFF. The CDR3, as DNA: TGTGCCAGCAGCTTAGCCCATGGTGGATCCTTTGCAACTAATGAAAAACTGTTTTTT.

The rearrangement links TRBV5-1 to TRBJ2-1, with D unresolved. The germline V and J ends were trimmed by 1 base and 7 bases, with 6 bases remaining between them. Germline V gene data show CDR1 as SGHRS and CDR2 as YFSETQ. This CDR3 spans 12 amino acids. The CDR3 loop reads CASSLTLNEQFF. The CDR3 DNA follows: TGCGCCAGCAGCTTGACGCTTAATGAGCAGTTCTTC.

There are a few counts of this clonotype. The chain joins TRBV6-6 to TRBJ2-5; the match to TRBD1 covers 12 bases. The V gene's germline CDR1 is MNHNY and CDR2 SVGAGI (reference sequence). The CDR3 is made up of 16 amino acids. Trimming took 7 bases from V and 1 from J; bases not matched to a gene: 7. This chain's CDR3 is CASTQTGQGAQETQYF. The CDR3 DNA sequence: TGTGCCAGCACCCAAACGGGACAGGGGGCCCAAGAGACCCAGTACTTC.

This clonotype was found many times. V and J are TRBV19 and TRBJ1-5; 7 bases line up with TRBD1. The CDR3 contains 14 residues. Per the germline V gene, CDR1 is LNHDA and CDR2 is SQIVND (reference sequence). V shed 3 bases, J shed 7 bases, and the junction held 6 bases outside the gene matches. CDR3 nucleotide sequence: TGTGCCAGTAGTATGAGGGGGCGCGGGCAGCCCCAGCATTTT. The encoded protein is CASSMRGRGQPQHF.

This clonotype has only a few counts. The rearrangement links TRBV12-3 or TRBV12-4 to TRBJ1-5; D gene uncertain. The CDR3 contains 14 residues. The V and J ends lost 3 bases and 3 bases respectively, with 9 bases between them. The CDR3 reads CASSFRVLNQPQHF. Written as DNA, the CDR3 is TGTGCCAGCAGTTTCAGAGTTCTCAATCAGCCCCAGCATTTT.

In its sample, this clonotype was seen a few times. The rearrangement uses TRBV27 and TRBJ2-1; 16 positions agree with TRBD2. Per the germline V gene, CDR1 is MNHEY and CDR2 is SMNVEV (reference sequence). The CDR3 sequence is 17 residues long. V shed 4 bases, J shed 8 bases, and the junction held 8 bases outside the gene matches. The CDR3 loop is CASSYSGTSGRVYEQFF. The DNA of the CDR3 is TGTGCCAGCAGTTACTCCGGGACTAGCGGGAGGGTGTATGAGCAGTTCTTC.

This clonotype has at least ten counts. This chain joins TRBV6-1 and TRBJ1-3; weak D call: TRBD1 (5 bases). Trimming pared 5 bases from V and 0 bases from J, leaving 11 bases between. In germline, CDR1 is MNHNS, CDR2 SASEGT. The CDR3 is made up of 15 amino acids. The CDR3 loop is CASSLEGLSGNTIYF. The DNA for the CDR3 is TGTGCCAGCAGTCTGGAGGGGCTCTCTGGAAACACCATATATTTT.

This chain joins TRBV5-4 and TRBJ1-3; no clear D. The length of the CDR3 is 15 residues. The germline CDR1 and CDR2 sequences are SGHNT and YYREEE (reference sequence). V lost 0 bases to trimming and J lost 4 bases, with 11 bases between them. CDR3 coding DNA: TGTGCCAGCAGCTTGGAGGGTATGAGAGGAAACACCATATATTTT. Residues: CASSLEGMRGNTIYF.

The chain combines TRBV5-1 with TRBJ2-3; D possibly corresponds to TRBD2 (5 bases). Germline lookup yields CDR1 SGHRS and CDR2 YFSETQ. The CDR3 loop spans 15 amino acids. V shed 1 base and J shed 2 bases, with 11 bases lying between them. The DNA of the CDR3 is TGCGCCAGCAGCTTGACTAGGGCCCCCACAGATACGCAGTATTTT. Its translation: CASSLTRAPTDTQYF. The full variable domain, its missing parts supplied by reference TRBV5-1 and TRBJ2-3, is KAGVTQTPRYLIKTRGQQVTLSCSPISGHRSVSWYQQTPGQGLQFLFEYFSETQRNKGNFPGRFSGRQFSNSRSEMNVSTLELGDSALYLCASSLTRAPTDTQYFGPGTRLTVL.

The CDR3 is CASSLGGGGSTGELFF. In DNA form, the CDR3 reads TGTGCCAGCAGCTTAGGTGGGGGTGGGAGCACCGGGGAGCTGTTTTTT. The J gene is TRBJ2-2, the V gene TRBV7-2; D is perhaps TRBD1 or TRBD2 (5 bases each). The CDR3 contains 16 residues. Trimming took 1 base from V and 4 from J, leaving 13 bases between them. The germline gives CDR1 SGHTA, CDR2 FQGNSA.

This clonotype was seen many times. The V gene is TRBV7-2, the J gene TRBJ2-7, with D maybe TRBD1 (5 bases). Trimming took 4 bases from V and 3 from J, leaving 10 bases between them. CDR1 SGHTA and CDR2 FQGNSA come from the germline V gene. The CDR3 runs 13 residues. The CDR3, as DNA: TGTGCCAGCAGCTCACCTACAGGCTACGAGCAGTACTTC. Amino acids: CASSSPTGYEQYF.

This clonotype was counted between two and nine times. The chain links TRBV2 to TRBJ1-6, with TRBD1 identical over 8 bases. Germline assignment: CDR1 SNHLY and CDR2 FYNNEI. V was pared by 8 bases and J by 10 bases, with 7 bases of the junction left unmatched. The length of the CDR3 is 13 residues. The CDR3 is CASGGQGESPLHF. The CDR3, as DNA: TGTGCCAGCGGAGGACAGGGCGAATCACCCCTCCACTTT. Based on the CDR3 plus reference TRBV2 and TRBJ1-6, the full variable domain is EPEVTQTPSHQVTQMGQEVILRCVPISNHLYFYWYRQILGQKVEFLVSFYNNEISEKSEIFDDQFSVERPDGSNFTLKIRSTKLEDSAMYFCASGGQGESPLHFGNGTRLTVT.

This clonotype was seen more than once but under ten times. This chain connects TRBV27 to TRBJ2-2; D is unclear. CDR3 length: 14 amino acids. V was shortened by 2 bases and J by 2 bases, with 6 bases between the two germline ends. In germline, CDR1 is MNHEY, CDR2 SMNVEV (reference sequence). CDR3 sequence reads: CASSLTANTGELFF. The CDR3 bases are TGTGCCAGCAGTTTAACGGCCAACACCGGGGAGCTGTTTTTT.

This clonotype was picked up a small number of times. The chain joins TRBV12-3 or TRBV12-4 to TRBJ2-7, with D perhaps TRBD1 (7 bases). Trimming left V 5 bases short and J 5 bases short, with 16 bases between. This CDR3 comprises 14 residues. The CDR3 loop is CASSPAGQQDEQYF. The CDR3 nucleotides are TGTGCCAGCAGTCCTGCGGGACAGCAGGACGAGCAGTACTTC.

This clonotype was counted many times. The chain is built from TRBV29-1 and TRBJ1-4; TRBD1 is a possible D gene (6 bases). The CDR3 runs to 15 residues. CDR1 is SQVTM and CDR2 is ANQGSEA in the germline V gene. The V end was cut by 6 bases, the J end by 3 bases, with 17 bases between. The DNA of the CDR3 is TGCAGCGTGACCCTAGGGGGACACGCTAATGAAAAACTGTTTTTT. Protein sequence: CSVTLGGHANEKLFF. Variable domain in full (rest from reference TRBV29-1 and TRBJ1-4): SAVISQKPSRDICQRGTSLTIQCQVDSQVTMMFWYRQQPGQSLTLIATANQGSEATYESGFVIDKFPISRPNLTFSTLTVSNMSPEDSSIYLCSVTLGGHANEKLFFGSGTQLSVL.

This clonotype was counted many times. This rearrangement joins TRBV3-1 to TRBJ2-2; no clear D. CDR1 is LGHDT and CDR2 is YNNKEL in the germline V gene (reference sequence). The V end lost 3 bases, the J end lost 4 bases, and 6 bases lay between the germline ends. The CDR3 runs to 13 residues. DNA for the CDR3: TGTGCCAGCAGCCAGAGAGGCACCGGGGAGCTGTTTTTT. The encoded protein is CASSQRGTGELFF.